Following are 4 T cell receptor beta chains from one sample sequenced in a study of shared clonotypes between healthy human individuals. Clones were sequenced by immunoSEQ multiplex PCR, and TCRdb holds only the in-frame ones, with some missing. The sample lists about 480,000 clones, about 80% occurring once. The sequencing sample was made of PBMCs. The receptors here all came from a woman aged 40 to 49 in good health. Some clones in this sample may be carry-over from other donors' samples.

The gene calls are TRBV6-1 and TRBJ1-5; no firm D call. The CDR3 consists of 11 residues. The V and J ends lost 6 bases and 5 bases respectively, with 5 bases between them. The germline gives CDR1 MNHNS, CDR2 SASEGT. CDR3 residues: CASRTDQPQHF. The CDR3 bases are TGTGCCAGCAGGACGGATCAGCCCCAGCATTTT.

The J gene is TRBJ2-4, the V gene TRBV28; D possibly corresponds to TRBD1 (6 bases). The CDR3 consists of 15 residues. Per germline, CDR1 MDHEN and CDR2 SYDVKM. Trimming left V 5 bases short and J 0 bases short, with 11 bases between. The CDR3 loop is CASSLTGLAKNIQYF. The CDR3 nucleotides are TGTGCCAGCAGTCTCACAGGGTTAGCCAAAAACATTCAGTACTTC.

The chain is built from TRBV7-9 and TRBJ1-1, with D unresolved. This CDR3 contains 15 residues. Germline V CDR1 and CDR2: SEHNR, FQNEAQ (reference sequence). Deletions cut 3 bases from V and 0 bases from J, with 11 bases between. As DNA, the CDR3 is TGTGCCAGCAGCTTGCTTTCCGGCCTGAACACTGAAGCTTTCTTT. Amino acid sequence: CASSLLSGLNTEAFF. Variable domain in full (rest from reference TRBV7-9 and TRBJ1-1): DTGVSQNPRHKITKRGQNVTFRCDPISEHNRLYWYRQTLGQGPEFLTYFQNEAQLEKSRLLSDRFSAERPKGSFSTLEIQRTEQGDSAMYLCASSLLSGLNTEAFFGQGTRLTVV.

The genes are TRBV10-3 and TRBJ2-1, with 7 bases lining up with TRBD1. The germline V gene has CDR1 ENHRY and CDR2 SYGVKD. The CDR3 extends over 16 amino acids. V trimming: 3 bases; J trimming: 0 bases; junction bases outside the gene matches: 5. For the CDR3, the DNA is TGTGCCATCAGTGACGCCGGGACAGCCTCCTACAATGAGCAGTTCTTC. Translated, it gives CAISDAGTASYNEQFF.